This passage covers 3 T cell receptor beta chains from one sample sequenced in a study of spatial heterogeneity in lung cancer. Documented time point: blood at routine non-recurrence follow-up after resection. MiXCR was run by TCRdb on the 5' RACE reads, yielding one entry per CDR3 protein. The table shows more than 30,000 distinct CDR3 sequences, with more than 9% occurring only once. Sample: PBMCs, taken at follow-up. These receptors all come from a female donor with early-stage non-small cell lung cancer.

CDR3 protein: CASSEKDSSYTF. CDR3 in DNA: TGTGCCAGCAGTGAAAAGGATTCGAGCTACACCTTC. The rearrangement joins TRBV2 to TRBJ1-2, with unresolved D. V lost 2 bases and J lost 9, with 10 bases in between. Germline V gene data show CDR1 as SNHLY and CDR2 as FYNNEI. This CDR3 region has 12 residues.

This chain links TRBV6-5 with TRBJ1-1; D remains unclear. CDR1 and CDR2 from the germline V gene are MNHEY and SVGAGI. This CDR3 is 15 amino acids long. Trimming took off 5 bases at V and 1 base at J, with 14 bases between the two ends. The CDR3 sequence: CASSPNYPRNTEAFF. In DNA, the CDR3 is TGTGCCAGCAGTCCCAATTACCCCAGGAACACTGAAGCTTTCTTT.

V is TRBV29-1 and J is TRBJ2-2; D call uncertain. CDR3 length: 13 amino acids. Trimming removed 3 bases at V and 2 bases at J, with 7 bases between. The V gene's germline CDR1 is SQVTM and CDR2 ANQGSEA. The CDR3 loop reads CSVDRGNTGELFF. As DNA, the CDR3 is TGCAGCGTTGATAGAGGAAACACCGGGGAGCTGTTTTTT.